This T cell receptor (beta chain) was sequenced during a study of T cells in Graves' hyperthyroidism and ophthalmopathy (dated by TCRdb to 2018 to 2020). For context, the study as a whole: Peripheral blood samples were taken at initial diagnosis, before any treatment was given. The roughly 94 discovery patients were randomly split 7:3 into training and test sets. Prospective prediction of ophthalmopathy was tested in an independent validation cohort of 18 hyperthyroidism patients and 17 patients who later progressed to ophthalmopathy. Following sampling, methimazole starting at 30 mg daily was given to hyperthyroidism patients, and high-dose intravenous methylprednisolone was given to ophthalmopathy patients. To identify distinguishing TCR V-J signatures, a discovery cohort of roughly 100 patients was used, comprising roughly 45 with Graves' ophthalmopathy and 57 with stable Graves' hyperthyroidism. The paper reports TCR Vbeta CDR3 sequencing of over 120 peripheral blood samples: some 41 ophthalmopathy, under 85 hyperthyroidism and approximately 17 progressor patients. In addition, the study compared T-cell repertoires in thyroid tissue and in blood from about six Graves' hyperthyroidism patients.

Graves' hyperthyroidism was defined as stable when no progression to ophthalmopathy occurred over 18 months of follow-up. Hyperthyroidism patients were newly diagnosed, with disease duration under 2 months, and aged 18 to 65 years. Exclusion was applied to patients with uncontrolled infections, other autoimmune diseases, pregnancy or lactation. Clinical symptoms, serum thyroxine and TRAb, thyroid ultrasound, and orbital computed tomography formed the basis for the diagnoses. PBMCs were isolated from 10 ml of fresh peripheral blood by Ficoll-Paque density gradient centrifugation. Trizol reagent was used to extract total RNA, and RNA quality was then checked on an Agilent 2100 Bioanalyzer. TCR beta CDR3 regions were amplified from RNA transcripts. The TCR CDR3 was subjected to a first round of RT-PCR using the HTBI primer set and the Qiagen OneStep RT-PCR kit. A second multiplex PCR round built the libraries, followed by size selection and purification. Sequencing of the libraries was done on an Illumina HiSeq2000 using paired-end 100 bp reads. For the original study's pipeline: Raw data were processed with SOAPnuke, discarding reads with adapters, uncalled bases, mean Phred below 15, or no exact constant-primer or identifier match. High-quality paired reads were merged using COPE v1.2.5, and each unique nucleotide sequence was defined as a clonotype. Clonotypes were aligned to IMGT TRBV, TRBD and TRBJ reference segments using MiTCR v1.1. The analysis was restricted to V-J combinations with a frequency above 0.0001, which together covered roughly 99% of the repertoires. The TCS score was defined as F50 (clonal expansion) divided by E x V (chaos), with BLOSUM62-based TCRdist calculated between CDR3 peptides within each V-J. Welch's t-statistics and random forest reduced roughly 500 V-J features to about 13, which were used in a naive Bayes classifier (R e1071). TCRdb reworked the public reads: Q25 trimming with fastp, MiXCR clone assembly, productive beta chains retained. Rows merge per CDR3 protein into single entries with the most common DNA and genes. It is TCRdb's table, rather than the study itself, that gives the V and J calls and clone size. The sample table lists about 400,000 distinct CDR3 sequences, roughly 13% of them with a count of one. The ten largest clones add up to 9.2% of the sample.

Findings and caveats that apply to the study as a whole: A 13 V-J signature model separated ophthalmopathy from stable hyperthyroidism, with approximately 87% sensitivity and 81.08% specificity in cross-validation and 80%/75% in testing. In validation, the model predicted progression to ophthalmopathy with 65% to 71% sensitivity and 72.22% specificity, a median of 6.5 months before onset. No statistical method was used to fix the sample size in advance, and group allocation was not hidden from the investigators. Blood samples also contained most of the expanded thyroid clonotypes (frequency above 0.001), which suggests that blood repertoires may reflect thyroid immune responses.

About this clonotype: This clone's antigen is unknown. A single base separates this from a much larger clone, so it may be a read error.

The CDR3, from cysteine to phenylalanine, totals 15 residues. The kept DNA is CDR3 alone, 45 bases in frame from the first base. V sheds 5 bases and J sheds 0 bases, leaving 11 bases between their ends. In the germline V gene, CDR1 corresponds to SGHRS and CDR2 to YFSETQ. Material: blood. The V and J segments used are TRBV5-1 and TRBJ1-4; a confident D gene designation cannot be given. The receptor was isolated from a woman in her late teens or twenties with Graves' hyperthyroidism. The nucleotide sequence is TGCGCCAGCAGAGACGAACTTGCAACTAATGAAAAACTGTTTTTT. It translates to CASRDELATNEKLFF. Full variable domain (CDR3 extended with the reference TRBV5-1 and TRBJ1-4 proteins): KAGVTQTPRYLIKTRGQQVTLSCSPISGHRSVSWYQQTPGQGLQFLFEYFSETQRNKGNFPGRFSGRQFSNSRSEMNVSTLELGDSALYLCASRDELATNEKLFFGSGTQLSVL.